This T cell receptor (beta chain) was retrieved from a study of T-cell reconstitution after alpha-beta-depleted transplantation in children. Study-wide points: In patients about two months after transplant, alpha-beta T cells reportedly arose from several hundred expanded graft clones. T-cell numbers and diversity, one year after transplant, stemmed largely from T cells that were newly produced.

This clonotype was seen at least ten times. Its antigen is still unknown. The germline V and J ends were trimmed by 0 bases and 5 bases, with 17 bases remaining between them. Germline V gives CDR1 SGHDT, CDR2 YYEEEE. This CDR3 spans 16 amino acids. The library targeted TCRbeta and was prepared with unique molecular identifiers. From the PCR reads, TCRdb called clonotypes with MiXCR, one entry per CDR3 protein. The sample lists hundreds of thousands of distinct CDR3 sequences, roughly 9.1% occurring once. The TCR was taken from a boy in the first two years of life with acute myeloid leukemia, due to receive a stem cell transplant. The source was PBMCs, collected before TCRalphabeta/CD19-depleted stem cell transplant. V usage is TRBV5-6 and J usage is TRBJ1-1, with TRBD1 as a possible D gene (6 bases). The CDR3 protein is CASSLVRAGVRTEAFF. The CDR3 nucleotides are TGTGCCAGCAGCTTGGTCCGTGCAGGGGTTCGGACTGAAGCTTTCTTT.